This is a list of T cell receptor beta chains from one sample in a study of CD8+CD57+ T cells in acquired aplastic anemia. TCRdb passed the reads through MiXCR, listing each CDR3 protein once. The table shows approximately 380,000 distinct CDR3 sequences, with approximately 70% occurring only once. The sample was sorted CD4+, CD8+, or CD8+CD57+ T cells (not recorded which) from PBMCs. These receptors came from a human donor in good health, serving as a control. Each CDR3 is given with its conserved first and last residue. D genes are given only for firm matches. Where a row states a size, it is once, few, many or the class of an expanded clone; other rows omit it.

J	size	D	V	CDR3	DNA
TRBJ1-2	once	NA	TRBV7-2	CASSRWGGDYGYIF	TGTGCCAGCAGCCGATGGGGGGGGGACTATGGCTACATCTTC
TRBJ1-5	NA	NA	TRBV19	CASSARGRYYDQHF	TGTGCCAGTAGTGCCAGGGGACGCTATTACGACCAGCACTTC
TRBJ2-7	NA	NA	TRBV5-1	CASSHGSGATYEQYF	TGCGCCAGCAGCCACGGATCGGGGGCCACCTACGAGCAGTACTTC
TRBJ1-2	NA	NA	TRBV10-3	CASSAGTNDYTF	TGTGCCAGCTCGGCAGGGACAAACGACTACACCTTC
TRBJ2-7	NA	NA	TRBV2	CASSFKLMDQYF	TGTGCCAGCAGCTTCAAGTTAATGGACCAGTACTTC
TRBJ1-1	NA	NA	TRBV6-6	CASSFYICSAPAGTGGRGTEAFF	NA
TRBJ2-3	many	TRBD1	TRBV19	CASSLGQPSTDTQYF	TGTGCCAGTAGTCTGGGACAGCCTAGCACAGATACGCAGTATTTT
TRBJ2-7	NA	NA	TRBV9	CASSDHSRRSPGQYF	TGTGCCAGCAGCGATCACTCGCGACGGTCACCCGGGCAGTACTTC
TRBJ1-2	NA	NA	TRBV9	CASSLGRGGANVGYTF	TGTGCCAGCAGCTTAGGGAGAGGTGGGGCTAACGTTGGCTACACCTTC
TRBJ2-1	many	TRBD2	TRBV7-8	CASSLDGLVRLAGGTEQFF	TGTGCCAGCAGCTTAGATGGACTAGTGCGTCTAGCGGGGGGGACTGAGCAGTTCTTC
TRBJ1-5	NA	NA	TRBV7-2	CASSQNLGNQPQHF	TGTGCCAGCAGCCAAAATCTGGGCAATCAGCCCCAGCATTTT
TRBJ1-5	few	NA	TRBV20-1	CSVEDLPGITETQHF	TGCAGCGTTGAAGACCTCCCGGGAATTACGGAGACCCAGCATTTT
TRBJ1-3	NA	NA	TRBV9	CASSAWGSGNTIYF	TGTGCCAGCAGCGCCTGGGGCTCTGGAAACACCATATATTTT
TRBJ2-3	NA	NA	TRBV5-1	CASGQGRRDSDTQYF	TGCGCCAGCGGCCAGGGGCGTCGGGATTCAGATACGCAGTATTTT
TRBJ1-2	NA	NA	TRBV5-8	CASSGGLASYGYTF	TGTGCCAGCAGCGGGGGCCTAGCGAGCTATGGCTACACCTTC
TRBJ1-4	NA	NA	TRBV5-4	CASSFRGPVNEKLFF	TGTGCCAGCAGCTTCCGGGGGCCGGTGAATGAAAAACTGTTTTTT
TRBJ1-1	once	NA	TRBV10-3	CAISGERSDTEAFF	TGTGCCATCAGTGGGGAGAGAAGTGACACTGAAGCTTTCTTT
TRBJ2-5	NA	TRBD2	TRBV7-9	CASSSRRGGVEMHYF	TGTGCCAGCAGCTCTCGGCGGGGGGGGGTGGAGATGCATTACTTC
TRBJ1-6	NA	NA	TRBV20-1	CSATKGLAYSPLHF	TGCAGTGCTACAAAGGGACTCGCCTACTCACCCCTCCACTTT
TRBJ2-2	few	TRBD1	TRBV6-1	CASSVGTGVTGGLFF	TGTGCCAGCAGTGTTGGGACAGGGGTCACCGGGGGGCTGTTTTTT
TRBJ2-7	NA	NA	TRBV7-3	CASSSEPGKNYAQYF	TGCGCCAGCAGCTCCGAACCGGGCAAAAACTACGCCCAGTACTTC
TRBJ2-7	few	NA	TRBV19	CASSSGSPGAEQYF	TGTGCCAGCAGCTCCGGCTCCCCCGGCGCAGAGCAGTACTTC
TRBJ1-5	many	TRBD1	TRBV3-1	CASSRTTGDHQPQHF	TGTGCCAGCAGCCGAACGACAGGGGATCATCAGCCCCAGCATTTT
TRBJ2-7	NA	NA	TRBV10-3	CAISESGDYRSYEQYF	TGTGCCATCAGTGAGTCAGGCGACTATCGCTCCTACGAGCAGTACTTC
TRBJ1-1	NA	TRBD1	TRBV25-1	CASRLTGVNTEAFF	TGTGCCAGCAGACTGACAGGGGTGAACACAGAAGCTTTCTTT
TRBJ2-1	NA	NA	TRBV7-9	CASSSTGTSVTQFF	TGTGCCAGCAGCTCCACCGGGACCAGCGTAACGCAGTTCTTC
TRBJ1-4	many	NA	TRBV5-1	CASSSAGIDSALNEKLFF	TGCGCCAGCAGCTCCGCCGGCATCGACAGCGCCCTAAATGAAAAACTGTTTTTT
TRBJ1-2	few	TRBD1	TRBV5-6	CASSEENQGQGPHPYGYTF	TGTGCCAGCAGCGAGGAGAACCAGGGACAGGGACCTCACCCCTATGGCTACACCTTC
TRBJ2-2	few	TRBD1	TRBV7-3	CASSRQGDTGELFF	TGTGCCAGCAGCAGACAGGGGGACACCGGGGAGCTGTTTTTT
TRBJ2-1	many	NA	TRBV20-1	CSASPRVAYNEQFF	TGCAGTGCTAGTCCCCGGGTAGCCTACAATGAGCAGTTCTTC
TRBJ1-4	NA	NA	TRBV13	CASSLSGLTEKLFF	TGTGCCAGCAGCCTAAGCGGGTTGACGGAAAAACTGTTTTTT
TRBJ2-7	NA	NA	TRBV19	CASSIEGGLYEQYF	TGTGCCAGTAGTATAGAGGGGGGGCTGTACGAGCAGTACTTC
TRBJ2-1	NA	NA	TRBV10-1	CASSESGRASSAQFF	TGCGCCAGCAGTGAATCGGGGCGGGCTAGTTCTGCGCAGTTCTTC
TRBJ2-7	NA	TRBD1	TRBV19	CASSSDTGAAEQYF	TGTGCCAGTAGTTCGGATACAGGGGCAGCCGAGCAGTACTTC
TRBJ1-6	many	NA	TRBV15	CATSAGSNSPLHF	TGTGCCACCAGCGCAGGGAGTAATTCACCCCTCCACTTT
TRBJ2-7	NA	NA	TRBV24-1	CATSAGELYEQYF	TGTGCCACCAGTGCAGGGGAATTGTACGAGCAGTACTTC
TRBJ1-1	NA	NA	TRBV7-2	CASCFRQEPTSSTAFF	TGTGCCAGCTGCTTCCGACAGGAACCTACGAGCAGTACTGCTTTCTTT
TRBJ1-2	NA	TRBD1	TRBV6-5	CASSYSYPGQGVYGYTF	TGTGCCAGCAGTTACTCATACCCGGGACAGGGGGTCTATGGCTACACCTTC
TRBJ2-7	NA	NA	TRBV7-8	CASSLLGRGYNEKF	TGTGCCAGCAGCTTGTTAGGACGAGGGTATAATGAAAAATTC
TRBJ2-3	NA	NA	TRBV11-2	CASSYPTRVSTDTQYF	TGTGCCAGCAGTTACCCAACGCGGGTTAGCACAGATACGCAGTATTTT
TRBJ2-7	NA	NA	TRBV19	CASSKNQRGAFEQYF	TGTGCCAGTAGTAAAAACCAACGGGGGGCGTTCGAGCAGTACTTC
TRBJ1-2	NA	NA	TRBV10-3	CAIGAGDQPQHLSDFYGYTF	TGTGCCATCGGGGCAGGGGATCAGCCCCAGCATTTATCGGATTTCTATGGCTACACCTTC
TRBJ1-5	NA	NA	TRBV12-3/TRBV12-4	CASSSEGEGGNQPQHF	TGTGCCAGCAGTTCCGAGGGGGAAGGTGGCAATCAGCCCCAGCATTTT
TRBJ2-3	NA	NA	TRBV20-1	CSVPVGARRSQYF	TGCAGTGTCCCCGTGGGGGCGCGGCGTTCGCAGTATTTT
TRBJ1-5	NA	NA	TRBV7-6	CASSFRVHTPQTQHF	TGTGCCAGCAGCTTTAGAGTACATACCCCACAGACACAGCATTTT
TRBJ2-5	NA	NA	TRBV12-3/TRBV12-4	CASSRDWGETQYF	TGTGCCAGCAGTCGGGACTGGGGGGAGACCCAGTACTTC
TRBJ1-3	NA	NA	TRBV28	CASSLSRNSGNTIYF	TGTGCCAGCAGTTTATCTCGGAACTCTGGAAACACCATATATTTT
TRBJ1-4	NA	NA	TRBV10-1	CASSDANESLFF	TGCGCCAGCAGTGACGCTAATGAAAGCCTGTTTTTT
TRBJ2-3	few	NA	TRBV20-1	CSARDDSDTTGDTQYF	TGCAGTGCTAGAGATGACAGCGACACGACGGGAGATACGCAGTATTTT
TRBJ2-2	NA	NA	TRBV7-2	CASTPDRTSNYDLFF	TGCGCCAGTACCCCCGACAGGACCTCTAACTATGACCTCTTTTTT